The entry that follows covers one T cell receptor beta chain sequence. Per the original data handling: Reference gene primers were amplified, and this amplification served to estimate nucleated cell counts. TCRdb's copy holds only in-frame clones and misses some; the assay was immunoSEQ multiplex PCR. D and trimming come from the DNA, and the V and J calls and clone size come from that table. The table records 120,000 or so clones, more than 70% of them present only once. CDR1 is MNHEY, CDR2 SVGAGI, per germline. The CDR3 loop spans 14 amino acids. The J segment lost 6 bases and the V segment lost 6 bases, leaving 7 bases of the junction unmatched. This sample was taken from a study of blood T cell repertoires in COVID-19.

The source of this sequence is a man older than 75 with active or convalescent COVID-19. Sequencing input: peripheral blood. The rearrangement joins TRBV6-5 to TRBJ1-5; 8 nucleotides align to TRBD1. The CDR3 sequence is CASRAQGVPQPQHF. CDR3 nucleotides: TGTGCCAGCAGGGCACAGGGGGTGCCTCAGCCCCAGCATTTT.